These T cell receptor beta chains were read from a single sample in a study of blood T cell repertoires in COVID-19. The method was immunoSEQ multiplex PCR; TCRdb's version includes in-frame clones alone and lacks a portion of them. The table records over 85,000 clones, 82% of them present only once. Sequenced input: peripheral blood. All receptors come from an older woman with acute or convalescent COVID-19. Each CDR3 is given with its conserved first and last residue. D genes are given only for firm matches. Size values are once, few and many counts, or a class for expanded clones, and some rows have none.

cdr3_aa: CASSHGTSDGELFF
cdr3_nt: TGTGCCAGCAGCCACGGGACATCGGACGGGGAGCTGTTTTTT
v_call: TRBV3-1/TRBV3-2
clone_size: NA
d_call: NA
j_call: TRBJ2-2

cdr3_aa: CASSVRTGGQDTQYF
cdr3_nt: TGTGCCAGCAGCGTCCGGACAGGGGGACAAGATACGCAGTATTTT
v_call: TRBV9
clone_size: NA
d_call: TRBD1
j_call: TRBJ2-3

cdr3_aa: CASSMDRTYEQYF
cdr3_nt: TGTGCCAGCAGCATGGACAGAACCTACGAGCAGTACTTC
v_call: TRBV5-4
clone_size: few
d_call: NA
j_call: TRBJ2-7

cdr3_aa: CASSQAGGGGAGDTEAFF
cdr3_nt: TGTGCCAGCAGCCAAGCCGGCGGGGGCGGGGCGGGGGACACTGAAGCTTTCTTT
v_call: TRBV3-1/TRBV3-2
clone_size: NA
d_call: NA
j_call: TRBJ1-1

cdr3_aa: CASSLVQGSEETQYF
cdr3_nt: TGCGCCAGCAGCTTGGTACAGGGGAGCGAAGAGACCCAGTACTTC
v_call: TRBV5-1
clone_size: NA
d_call: TRBD1
j_call: TRBJ2-5

cdr3_aa: CASRDRRGPDTQYF
cdr3_nt: TGTGCCAGTAGGGACAGGAGAGGTCCAGATACGCAGTATTTT
v_call: TRBV11-3
clone_size: NA
d_call: TRBD1
j_call: TRBJ2-3

cdr3_aa: CASSLLDRVDEQFF
cdr3_nt: TGTGCCAGCAGCCTTCTGGACAGGGTGGATGAGCAGTTCTTC
v_call: TRBV6-5
clone_size: NA
d_call: TRBD1
j_call: TRBJ2-1

cdr3_aa: CSVAGRDEQYF
cdr3_nt: TGCAGCGTTGCCGGGAGGGACGAGCAGTACTTC
v_call: TRBV29-1
clone_size: once
d_call: TRBD2
j_call: TRBJ2-7

cdr3_aa: CASRQGQSMAEAFF
cdr3_nt: TGCGCCAGCAGGCAGGGACAGTCCATGGCTGAAGCTTTCTTT
v_call: TRBV5-1
clone_size: few
d_call: TRBD1
j_call: TRBJ1-1

cdr3_aa: CAWSQANNSPLHF
cdr3_nt: TGTGCCTGGTCCCAGGCTAATAATTCACCCCTCCACTTT
v_call: TRBV30
clone_size: once
d_call: NA
j_call: TRBJ1-6

cdr3_aa: CASSYSGTGDEKLFF
cdr3_nt: TGTGCCAGCAGTTACTCCGGGACAGGGGATGAAAAACTGTTTTTT
v_call: TRBV6-5
clone_size: NA
d_call: TRBD1
j_call: TRBJ1-4

cdr3_aa: CASSSYRGNTGELFF
cdr3_nt: TGTGCCAGCAGTTCCTACCGGGGGAACACCGGGGAGCTGTTTTTT
v_call: TRBV6-2/TRBV6-3
clone_size: NA
d_call: NA
j_call: TRBJ2-2

cdr3_aa: CASSYEQGSEAFF
cdr3_nt: TGTGCCAGCAGTTACGAACAGGGGTCTGAAGCTTTCTTT
v_call: TRBV6-5
clone_size: NA
d_call: TRBD1
j_call: TRBJ1-1

cdr3_aa: CAWKTTRYSEAFF
cdr3_nt: TGTGCCTGGAAGACGACCAGGTACTCTGAAGCTTTCTTT
v_call: TRBV30
clone_size: NA
d_call: NA
j_call: TRBJ1-1

cdr3_aa: CASSYGGIRETQYF
cdr3_nt: TGTGCCAGCAGTTACGGAGGGATACGGGAGACCCAGTACTTC
v_call: TRBV6-2/TRBV6-3
clone_size: NA
d_call: NA
j_call: TRBJ2-5

cdr3_aa: CASSLGPEAEAFF
cdr3_nt: TGCGCCAGCAGCTTGGGACCCGAGGCCGAAGCTTTCTTT
v_call: TRBV5-1
clone_size: NA
d_call: NA
j_call: TRBJ1-1

cdr3_aa: CASSSGLAVTYEQYF
cdr3_nt: TGTGCCAGCAGCTCGGGACTAGCGGTTACCTACGAGCAGTACTTC
v_call: TRBV7-2
clone_size: NA
d_call: TRBD2
j_call: TRBJ2-7

cdr3_aa: CASSFTLEGLSYEQYF
cdr3_nt: TGTGCCAGCAGTTTCACGTTAGAGGGACTCTCCTACGAGCAGTACTTC
v_call: TRBV28
clone_size: NA
d_call: NA
j_call: TRBJ2-7

cdr3_aa: CASSSSGGDTQYF
cdr3_nt: TGTGCCAGCAGCTCCTCGGGGGGAGATACGCAGTATTTT
v_call: TRBV11-3
clone_size: NA
d_call: TRBD2
j_call: TRBJ2-3

cdr3_aa: CASSYNGWDRVPIW
cdr3_nt: TGTGCCAGCAGTTACAACGGGTGGGACAGGGTCCCAATCTGG
v_call: TRBV7-2
clone_size: few
d_call: TRBD1
j_call: TRBJ1-2

cdr3_aa: CASSYSIGGGAGEQFF
cdr3_nt: TGTGCCAGCAGTTACTCGATTGGCGGGGGGGCTGGTGAGCAGTTCTTC
v_call: TRBV6-5
clone_size: once
d_call: TRBD2
j_call: TRBJ2-1

cdr3_aa: CASSLMGQGGQETQYF
cdr3_nt: TGCGCCAGCAGCTTGATGGGACAGGGGGGCCAAGAGACCCAGTACTTC
v_call: TRBV5-1
clone_size: many
d_call: TRBD1
j_call: TRBJ2-5

cdr3_aa: CATSRVGERGFYNEQFF
cdr3_nt: TGTGCCACCAGCAGAGTGGGAGAGCGGGGGTTCTACAATGAGCAGTTCTTC
v_call: TRBV15
clone_size: once
d_call: TRBD2
j_call: TRBJ2-1